One sample yielded the 30 T cell receptor beta chains listed below, sequenced in a study of Ad26.COV2.S vaccination and SARS-CoV-2 variants. Data came from immunoSEQ multiplex PCR; TCRdb stores just in-frame clones and leaves some out. The table has 510,000 or so clones, around nine tenths seen once. The treatment: roughly 19 received Ad26.COV2.S at low or high dose, single or two shots; 5 received placebo; per-sample allocation not given. It was on day 63 after the first vaccine or placebo injection that samples were taken. The sample in question was peripheral blood, obtained in a trial of Ad26.COV2.S vaccine versus placebo. The receptors derive from a person between 18 and 60 years old who received the Ad26.COV2.S COVID-19 vaccine or a placebo.

The chain carries TRBV27 and TRBJ1-3; TRBD1 matches at 7 bases. The CDR3 sequence is 18 residues long. V dropped 2 bases and J dropped 1; count of bases not matched to a gene: 11. Germline assignment: CDR1 MNHEY and CDR2 SMNVEV (reference sequence). CDR3 nucleotides: TGTGCCAGCAGTTTAAGGGGGGACAGACTATTATCTGGAAACACCATATATTTT. Its protein is CASSLRGDRLLSGNTIYF.

This rearrangement joins TRBV19 to TRBJ2-7; D possibly matches TRBD1 or TRBD2 (6 bases each). Per germline, CDR1 LNHDA and CDR2 SQIVND (reference sequence). Trimming cost V 10 bases and J 6 bases, with 40 bases left between them. The CDR3 has 20 amino acids. DNA for the CDR3: TGTGCCATCCCGGCTGGGGAGACAGGTCCGGAGGAGGGCCTATCTCCCGAGCAGTACTTC. Its translation: CAIPAGETGPEEGLSPEQYF.

The chain links TRBV11-2 to TRBJ1-1, with TRBD1 matching over 7 bases. The V and J ends lost 5 bases and 2 bases, in that order; junction bases with no gene match: 5. The CDR3 is 14 residues long. The germline V gene encodes CDR1 SGHAT and CDR2 FQNNGV. CDR3 coding DNA: TGTGCCAGCAGCCAGGGACAGATTAACACTGAAGCTTTCTTT. Translating it yields CASSQGQINTEAFF.

The rearrangement joins TRBV29-1 to TRBJ2-3; D may be TRBD2 (5 bases). Trimming left V 4 bases short and J 1 base short, with 9 bases between. The V gene's germline CDR1 is SQVTM and CDR2 ANQGSEA. The CDR3 is made up of 13 amino acids. CDR3 residues: CSVAIGGTDTQYF. CDR3 nucleotides: TGCAGCGTTGCTATCGGGGGCACAGATACGCAGTATTTT.

The rearrangement uses TRBV28 and TRBJ1-5; TRBD1 is a possible D gene (6 bases). V lost 3 bases and J 8 bases, leaving 14 bases between the germline ends. Germline V gene sequence: CDR1 MDHEN, CDR2 SYDVKM. The CDR3 has 14 amino acids. CDR3 residues: CASSFVGAPEPQHF. CDR3 bases: TGTGCCAGCAGTTTTGTGGGGGCGCCGGAGCCCCAGCATTTT.

The genes are TRBV28 and TRBJ1-1, with D perhaps TRBD1 (5 bases). The CDR3 length is 15 residues. Per the germline V gene, CDR1 is MDHEN and CDR2 is SYDVKM. The V end was cut by 10 bases, the J end by 6 bases, with 24 bases between. In DNA form, the CDR3 reads TGTGCCACATCCCTCGCAGGGATCCTAGGACCTGAAGCTTTCTTT. Translating gives CATSLAGILGPEAFF.

The chain combines TRBV28 with TRBJ1-5; D uncertain. V was shortened by 10 bases and J by 8 bases, with 15 bases between the two germline ends. This CDR3 has 12 residues. Germline V CDR1 and CDR2: MDHEN, SYDVKM. CDR3 nucleotide sequence: TGTGCCACCTCGAGTGGGCAGAAGCCCCAGCATTTT. Its protein product is CATSSGQKPQHF.

The gene calls are TRBV29-1 and TRBJ2-7; 7 bases map to TRBD2. The length of the CDR3 is 13 residues. Germline loops: CDR1 SQVTM, CDR2 ANQGSEA. V lost 4 bases, J lost 0 bases, and 3 bases stayed unmatched. CDR3 sequence reads: CSVAGGYSYEQYF. CDR3 DNA sequence: TGCAGCGTTGCGGGGGGTTACTCCTACGAGCAGTACTTC.

The gene calls are TRBV9 and TRBJ2-6; perhaps D is TRBD1 or TRBD2 (5 bases each). The CDR3 loop spans 16 amino acids. V was trimmed by 4 bases and J by 4 bases, leaving 15 bases between them. CDR1 and CDR2 (germline): SGDLS, YYNGEE. The CDR3 DNA sequence: TGTGCCAGCAGCCCGGGGCGGACGTGGGGGGCCAACGTCCTGACTTTC. Translating gives CASSPGRTWGANVLTF.

The chain couples TRBV28 to TRBJ2-7; 11 nucleotides align to TRBD2. Germline CDR1 MDHEN, CDR2 SYDVKM. This CDR3 is 15 amino acids long. The junction had 6 bases not matched to a gene; V was cut back by 5 bases and J by 3 bases. CDR3 region: CASSTTSGSLYEQYF. The CDR3 DNA reads as TGTGCCAGCAGTACTACTAGCGGGAGTCTCTACGAGCAGTACTTC.

The V and J genes are TRBV5-1 and TRBJ1-3, with D unclear. V lost 3 bases and J lost 3, with 10 bases in between. Germline V CDR1 and CDR2: SGHRS, YFSETQ. The CDR3 spans 14 residues. The CDR3 region is CASSWGASGNTIYF. The CDR3 nucleotides are TGCGCCAGCAGCTGGGGTGCAAGTGGAAACACCATATATTTT.

The chain uses TRBV2 and TRBJ2-3; TRBD2 matches 10 bases. The ends lost 8 bases at V and 0 bases at J; junction bases unmatched: 17. The CDR3 is 19 residues long. Germline V gene lookup returns CDR1 SNHLY and CDR2 FYNNEI. The CDR3 region is CASSGTSEVSARSTDTQYF. CDR3 DNA sequence: TGTGCCAGCTCCGGGACTAGCGAAGTATCCGCCAGGAGCACAGATACGCAGTATTTT.

J is TRBJ1-4 and V is TRBV25-1, with TRBD1 matching 10 bases. The CDR3 sequence is 13 residues long. Germline lookup yields CDR1 MGHDK and CDR2 SYGVNS. V lost 8 bases to trimming and J lost 14 bases; unmatched junction nucleotides: 11. CDR3 DNA sequence: TGTGCCAGCGAAGGGACAGGGGTACGCGTGCTGTTTTTT. It is translated as CASEGTGVRVLFF.

This clone was observed a handful of times. The chain has TRBV18 and TRBJ1-1, with 9 bases lining up with TRBD1. The CDR3 loop spans 15 amino acids. J gave up 4 bases and V 0 bases, and 3 bases lay outside the gene matches. In germline, CDR1 is KGHSH, CDR2 LQKENI. CDR3 in amino acids: CASSPPDRGSTEAFF. The CDR3, as DNA: TGTGCCAGCTCACCACCAGACAGGGGGAGCACTGAAGCTTTCTTT.

Only one count was recorded for this clone. V usage is TRBV15 and J usage is TRBJ1-1; D is undetermined. There are 12 residues in the CDR3. The germline V gene has CDR1 LNHNV and CDR2 YYDKDF (reference sequence). V dropped 2 bases and J dropped 5 bases, with 6 bases sitting between them. This CDR3 is CATSRSRTEAFF. CDR3 coding DNA: TGTGCCACCAGCAGATCAAGAACTGAAGCTTTCTTT. Complete variable domain (other parts from reference TRBV15 and TRBJ1-1): DAMVIQNPRYQVTQFGKPVTLSCSQTLNHNVMYWYQQKSSQAPKLLFHYYDKDFNNEADTPDNFQSRRPNTSFCFLDIRSPGLGDTAMYLCATSRSRTEAFFGQGTRLTVV.

The chain has TRBV12-3 or TRBV12-4 and TRBJ1-3; the D gene is possibly TRBD1 (6 bases). The ends were cut back, 7 bases at V and 2 bases at J, with 9 bases in the middle. The CDR3 loop spans 13 amino acids. CDR3 bases: TGTGCCAGCAACCACAGGGCTGGAAACACCATATATTTT. It translates to CASNHRAGNTIYF.

V is TRBV5-1 and J is TRBJ2-3, with 11 bases that match TRBD2. The trim removed 6 bases at V and 7 bases at J, leaving 4 bases unmatched. The CDR3 has 13 amino acids. Germline V CDR1 and CDR2: SGHRS, YFSETQ. The CDR3 region is CASKLAGAHTQYF. The CDR3 DNA reads TGCGCCAGCAAACTAGCGGGGGCCCATACGCAGTATTTT.

This sequence joins TRBV19 and TRBJ2-3; D unresolved. Trimming stripped 5 bases from V and 4 bases from J, with 16 bases between. This CDR3 has 15 amino acids. CDR1 is LNHDA and CDR2 is SQIVND in the germline V gene (reference sequence). CDR3 nucleotide sequence: TGTGCCAGTAGTCCGCGATGGAGCCCCTCAGATACGCAGTATTTT. Protein sequence: CASSPRWSPSDTQYF.

The chain employs TRBV6-5 and TRBJ2-1; D not resolved. V lost 5 bases and J 4 bases, leaving 15 bases between the germline ends. This CDR3 is built from 15 residues. Germline V CDR1 and CDR2: MNHEY, SVGAGI. The DNA for the CDR3 is TGTGCCAGCAGTCCCACCTTTACTCCATACAATGAGCAGTTCTTC. It specifies CASSPTFTPYNEQFF.

In this sample, this clone turned up once. The chain recombines TRBV11-2 with TRBJ2-1; D gene unclear. The V gene lost 5 bases and the J gene lost 5 bases, with 16 bases spanning the gap. Germline V gene sequence: CDR1 SGHAT, CDR2 FQNNGV. CDR3 size: 15 residues. This CDR3 reads CASSTDPRYNNEQFF. CDR3 nucleotides: TGTGCCAGCAGCACGGACCCGAGATATAACAATGAGCAGTTCTTC.

The rearrangement joins TRBV6-2 or TRBV6-3 to TRBJ2-7; 8 bases are a match to TRBD1. The ends lost 0 bases at V and 5 bases at J; junction bases unmatched: 9. The CDR3 loop spans 16 amino acids. In germline, CDR1 is MNHEY, CDR2 SVGEGT. The CDR3 DNA follows: TGTGCCAGCAGTTACTCGAGTAGAACAGGGGGTGACGAGCAGTACTTC. Translation: CASSYSSRTGGDEQYF.

The chain uses TRBV19 and TRBJ1-1, with TRBD1 as a possible D gene (5 bases). V lost 4 bases, J lost 3 bases, and 15 bases lay in between. Germline V lookup: CDR1 LNHDA, CDR2 SQIVND (reference sequence). The CDR3 sequence is 15 residues long. The CDR3 loop reads CASSTIPDSHTEAFF. The CDR3 DNA reads as TGTGCCAGTAGTACAATCCCCGACAGCCACACTGAAGCTTTCTTT.

This chain links TRBV27 with TRBJ2-7; TRBD1 matches 7 bases. CDR1 and CDR2 from the germline V gene are MNHEY and SMNVEV (reference sequence). The CDR3 has 16 amino acids. V dropped 5 bases and J dropped 6; count of bases not matched to a gene: 16. CDR3 sequence: CASSALGGLTQPEQYF. In DNA, the CDR3 is TGTGCCAGCAGTGCCCTAGGGGGCTTAACCCAACCCGAGCAGTACTTC.

The rearrangement joins TRBV3-1 (or the pseudogene TRBV3-2) to TRBJ1-1; the match to TRBD1 covers 9 bases. J lost 9 bases, V lost 6 bases, and 11 bases had no gene match. The CDR3 length is 14 residues. Germline assignment: CDR1 LGHDT and CDR2 YNNKEL (reference sequence). The DNA of the CDR3 is TGTGCCAGCAGTTGGACGGGACAGGGAAAAAAAGCTTTCTTT. Its protein product is CASSWTGQGKKAFF.

The J gene is TRBJ2-1, the V gene TRBV12-5, with 9 bases matching TRBD2. Per the germline V gene, CDR1 is LGHNT and CDR2 is FRNRAP. With V trimmed by 6 bases and J by 9 bases, 12 bases remained unmatched. This CDR3 region has 15 residues. CDR3 region: CASGPPGTSFSEQFF. For the CDR3, the DNA is TGTGCTAGTGGCCCGCCTGGGACTAGCTTCAGTGAGCAGTTCTTC.

The rearrangement links TRBV4-3 to TRBJ2-7; perhaps TRBD2 as D (6 bases). CDR1 and CDR2 (germline): LGHNA, YSLEER. The CDR3 is 15 amino acids. V was shortened by 4 bases and J by 2 bases, with 15 bases between the two germline ends. CDR3 amino acids: CASSRDSRSTYEQYF. In nucleotides, the CDR3 is TGCGCCAGCAGCCGGGACTCCAGATCAACCTACGAGCAGTACTTC.

This clone occurred a few times. J is TRBJ1-6 and V is TRBV12-3 or TRBV12-4; D perhaps matches TRBD1 (6 bases). The CDR3 has 13 amino acids. Trimming removed 7 bases from V and 7 bases from J, with 11 bases in between. The DNA of the CDR3 is TGTGCCAGCACAAGAACAGGGAATTCACCCCTCCACTTT. Protein: CASTRTGNSPLHF.

The genes are TRBV4-3 and TRBJ1-2, with a possible D match to TRBD1 (5 bases). This CDR3 region has 15 residues. Germline values: CDR1 LGHNA, CDR2 YSLEER. V lost 0 bases to trimming and J lost 2 bases, with 10 bases between them. Here the CDR3 DNA reads TGCGCCAGCAGCCAAGATTACGACAGAAACTATGGCTACACCTTC. It translates to CASSQDYDRNYGYTF.

This chain joins TRBV14 and TRBJ1-4, with D possibly being TRBD1 (5 bases). Looked up from germline, CDR1 is SGHDN and CDR2 is FVKESK. The CDR3 length is 13 residues. Trimming left V 6 bases short and J 8 bases short, with 13 bases between. The CDR3 region has the DNA TGTGCCAGCAGTTTTGGGAGGGGCGAAAAACTGTTTTTT. It specifies CASSFGRGEKLFF.

This clone came up once. The rearrangement joins TRBV7-9 to TRBJ2-5; no clear D gene. Trimming pared 5 bases from V and 5 bases from J, leaving 9 bases between. The CDR3 consists of 12 residues. The germline V gene has CDR1 SEHNR and CDR2 FQNEAQ (reference sequence). DNA for the CDR3: TGTGCCAGCAGCCCTCACGGGGAGACCCAGTACTTC. Residues: CASSPHGETQYF.